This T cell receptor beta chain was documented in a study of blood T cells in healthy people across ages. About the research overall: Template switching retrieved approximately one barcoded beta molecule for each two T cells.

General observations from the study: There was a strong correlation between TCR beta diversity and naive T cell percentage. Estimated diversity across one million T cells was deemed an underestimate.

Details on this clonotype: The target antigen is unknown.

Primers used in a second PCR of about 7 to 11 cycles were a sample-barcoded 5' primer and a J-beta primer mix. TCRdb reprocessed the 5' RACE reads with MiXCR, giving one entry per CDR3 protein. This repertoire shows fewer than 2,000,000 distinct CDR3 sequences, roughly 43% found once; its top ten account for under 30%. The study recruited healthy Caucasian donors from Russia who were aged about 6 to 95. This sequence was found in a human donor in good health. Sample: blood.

This CDR3 reads CASSLVSSRGELFF. As DNA, the CDR3 is TGCGCCAGCAGCTTGGTCTCCAGCAGGGGGGAGCTGTTTTTT. The chain uses TRBV5-1 and TRBJ2-2; D call uncertain. This CDR3 has 14 residues. CDR1 is SGHRS and CDR2 is YFSETQ in the germline V gene. Trimming removed 0 bases at V and 8 bases at J, with 11 bases between.